This TCR beta chain was documented in a study of identical twins. Whole-study findings and limits: Beta out-of-frame sequences showed weaker excess twin sharing.

Turning to this clonotype: What it recognizes is unknown.

V was trimmed by 6 bases and J by 7 bases, leaving 9 bases between them. The germline CDR1 and CDR2 sequences are ENHRY and SYGVKD. The CDR3 covers 11 residues. Using its own MiXCR run on the 5' RACE reads, TCRdb lists one record per CDR3 protein. The repertoire holds more than 400,000 distinct CDR3 sequences, with roughly 15% as singletons. These data were likewise used in another study, on yellow fever vaccine responses in identical twins.

The chain links TRBV10-3 to TRBJ1-2, with TRBD1 as a possible D gene (5 bases). Sequencing used CD4+ T cells sorted from blood. The source of this sequence is a woman aged 18-30 years in good health. The CDR3 DNA follows: TGTGCCATCAGCCGGGGGTCTGGCTACACCTTC. Amino acids: CAISRGSGYTF.